A selection of T cell receptor beta chains follows, all from one sample in a study of cytomegalovirus exposure and HLA in healthy donors. Measured with immunoSEQ multiplex PCR; TCRdb has only the in-frame clones, and not every one. Of approximately 82,000 clones detected, around 9.1% appear once; the ten largest clones hold approximately 23%. Material: PBMCs. These TCRs come from a man between 60 and 75 years old in good health and CMV-seropositive. The CDR3 runs from the conserved cysteine through the conserved F or W. Each record gives: clone size, J gene, D gene, V gene, CDR3 protein, CDR3 DNA. D genes are given only for firm matches. Rows may omit the clone size; those that give it use once, few, many or a size class.

few	TRBJ2-5	TRBD1	TRBV28	CASRDTGETATQYF	TGTGCCAGCAGAGATACAGGGGAGACGGCGACCCAGTACTTC
-	TRBJ2-2	-	TRBV6-1	CASPTFTGELFF	TGTGCGAGCCCGACATTCACCGGGGAGCTGTTTTTT
few	TRBJ2-2	-	TRBV30	CAWRGGQNTGELFF	TGTGCCTGGAGAGGCGGCCAAAACACCGGGGAGCTGTTTTTT
few	TRBJ2-7	-	TRBV6-5	CASSTGDNPREQYF	TGTGCCAGCAGTACCGGCGACAACCCCCGCGAGCAGTACTTC
-	TRBJ2-1	-	TRBV25-1	CASSEQGEQFF	TGTGCCAGCAGTGAGCAGGGTGAGCAGTTCTTC
-	TRBJ2-7	-	TRBV11-2	CASSLSVLEQYF	TGTGCCAGCAGCTTATCGGTGCTCGAGCAGTACTTC
few	TRBJ1-2	TRBD1	TRBV11-1	CASSLTGRGDGYTF	TGTGCCAGCAGCTTAACCGGCAGGGGGGATGGCTACACCTTC
-	TRBJ2-7	-	TRBV2	CASSEFSPRGTDYEQSF	TGTGCCAGCAGTGAATTTAGCCCCCGCGGGACAGACTACGAGCAGTCCTTC
-	TRBJ2-1	-	TRBV7-9	CASSLGSRNEQFF	TGTGCCAGCAGCTTGGGCAGTAGGAATGAGCAGTTCTTC
-	TRBJ1-6	TRBD1	TRBV5-4	CASSAGQNNSPLHF	TGTGCCAGCAGCGCGGGACAGAATAATTCACCCCTCCACTTT
-	TRBJ2-5	TRBD2	TRBV28	CASRSPSGRQETQYF	TGTGCCAGCAGATCCCCTAGCGGGAGGCAAGAGACCCAGTACTTC
few	TRBJ2-3	TRBD2	TRBV28	CASSLTLSGGSDTQYF	TGTGCCAGCAGTTTAACACTGAGCGGGGGTTCAGATACGCAGTATTTT
many	TRBJ1-5	TRBD1	TRBV30	CAWSRDRSQPQHF	TGTGCCTGGAGTCGGGACAGAAGTCAGCCCCAGCATTTT
few	TRBJ2-2	-	TRBV6-1	CASSDGPRELFF	TGTGCCAGCAGTGACGGTCCCCGGGAGCTGTTTTTT
few	TRBJ2-3	TRBD2	TRBV6-6	CASSFPSGGSTDTQYF	TGTGCCAGCAGTTTCCCTAGCGGGGGCAGCACAGATACGCAGTATTTT
-	TRBJ2-1	-	TRBV19	CASSKTTSLIYEQFF	TGTGCCAGTAGTAAGACTACCTCTCTAATCTATGAGCAGTTCTTC
few	TRBJ2-7	TRBD1	TRBV11-1	CASSKTGGPYEQYF	TGTGCCAGCAGCAAAACAGGGGGCCCCTACGAGCAGTACTTC
few	TRBJ2-7	TRBD2	TRBV28	CASSLSTSGSYEQYF	TGTGCCAGCAGTTTAAGTACTAGCGGTTCCTACGAGCAGTACTTC
few	TRBJ1-2	-	TRBV28	CASSLGLRGYTF	TGTGCCAGCAGTTTGGGACTAAGGGGCTACACCTTC
-	TRBJ2-5	-	TRBV5-4	CASSTGRLGSQYF	TGTGCCAGCAGCACTGGACGGCTGGGGAGCCAGTACTTC
many	TRBJ2-1	TRBD2	TRBV7-2	CASSLGLAGGEQFF	TGTGCCAGCAGCTTAGGACTAGCGGGGGGGGAGCAGTTCTTC
-	TRBJ1-1	-	TRBV30	CAGRGNTEAFF	TGTGCCGGTCGGGGGAACACTGAAGCTTTCTTT
few	TRBJ2-3	-	TRBV5-4	CASSLDPSVDTQYF	TGTGCCAGCAGCTTGGATCCCTCCGTGGATACGCAGTATTTT
few	TRBJ1-5	TRBD1	TRBV28	CASRTGNQPQHF	TGTGCCAGCAGGACAGGGAATCAGCCCCAGCATTTT
few	TRBJ2-2	TRBD1	TRBV11-2	CASSPLDRALNTGELFF	TGTGCCAGCAGCCCTTTGGACAGGGCCCTAAACACCGGGGAGCTGTTTTTT
-	TRBJ2-2	TRBD2	TRBV5-1	CASSLFEAGGTGELFF	TGCGCCAGCAGCCTTTTTGAAGCGGGGGGGACCGGGGAGCTGTTTTTT
-	TRBJ2-7	-	TRBV1	CTSSQELAGSYEQYF	TGCACCAGCAGCCAGGAACTAGCGGGATCCTACGAGCAGTACTTC
-	TRBJ2-7	TRBD1	TRBV2	CASSGQGYEQYF	TGTGCCAGCAGTGGACAGGGCTACGAGCAGTACTTC
few	TRBJ2-3	TRBD1	TRBV7-2	CASSAGQGDTDTQYF	TGTGCCAGCAGCGCGGGACAGGGAGACACAGATACGCAGTATTTT
-	TRBJ1-3	-	TRBV9	CASSRDSNSGNTIYF	TGTGCCAGCAGCCGTGACAGCAACTCTGGAAACACCATATATTTT
few	TRBJ2-2	-	TRBV30	CAWSPTGELFF	TGTGCCTGGAGTCCGACAGGGGAGCTGTTTTTT